Following are 4 T cell receptor beta chains from one sample sequenced in a study of vaccination effects on CD4 cells after COVID-19. Culture proceeded for 10 days, and CD4+ T cells were then isolated. Data came from immunoSEQ multiplex PCR; TCRdb stores just in-frame clones and leaves some out. The sample includes 40,000 to 60,000 clones, 60% to 80% of them seen just once. Their antigens remain unidentified. Sequencing was performed on CD4+ T cells from PBMCs cultured without peptide, taken before COVID-19 vaccination. The receptors stem from a human donor who had a prior SARS-CoV-2 infection.

The chain recombines TRBV7-3 with TRBJ1-1, with D unresolved. The V end lost 3 bases, the J end lost 1 base, and 6 bases lay between the germline ends. This CDR3 comprises 13 residues. Germline V lookup: CDR1 SGHTA, CDR2 FQGTGA. The CDR3 here is CASSFKGNTEAFF. The CDR3, as DNA: TGTGCCAGCAGCTTTAAGGGGAACACTGAAGCTTTCTTT.

The chain links TRBV11-2 to TRBJ1-3; D is perhaps TRBD1 (5 bases). The germline V gene has CDR1 SGHAT and CDR2 FQNNGV. V lost 0 bases, J lost 0 bases, and 21 bases lay in between. The CDR3 sequence is 20 residues long. The CDR3 region has the DNA TGTGCCAGCAGCTTAGACGAAGCAGGGCCCTTCCTCGACTCTGGAAACACCATATATTTT. The encoded protein is CASSLDEAGPFLDSGNTIYF.

CDR3 loop: CASSPPRLLGYTDTQYF. The DNA for the CDR3 is TGTGCCAGCAGCCCCCCGCGGCTACTAGGTTACACAGATACGCAGTATTTT. The rearrangement joins TRBV7-8 to TRBJ2-3; D is perhaps TRBD2 (5 bases). Germline-derived CDR1 and CDR2 are SGHVS and FQNEAQ. The CDR3 loop spans 17 amino acids. V shed 5 bases and J shed 2 bases, with 20 bases lying between them.

The chain uses TRBV19 and TRBJ2-1; D call uncertain. Germline lookup yields CDR1 LNHDA and CDR2 SQIVND (reference sequence). Deletions cut 3 bases from V and 8 bases from J, with 8 bases between. CDR3 length: 12 residues. CDR3 in amino acids: CASSIRGDEQFF. The CDR3 region has the DNA TGTGCCAGTAGTATCCGTGGGGATGAGCAGTTCTTC.